The 6 T cell receptor beta chains below come from one sample, sequenced in a study of control samples from healthy donors and cancer patients. Clones were read by immunoSEQ multiplex PCR, and TCRdb kept only the in-frame ones, dropping some. The sample lists fewer than 500,000 clones, 90% seen once, with approximately 6.3% in the top ten. Sequenced sample: PBMCs. The source of these receptors is a man between 35 and 55 years old with head and neck cancer.

This chain joins TRBV7-3 and TRBJ2-1; D ambiguous. V was pared by 3 bases and J by 0 bases, with 9 bases between. Germline V gives CDR1 SGHTA, CDR2 FQGTGA. The CDR3 totals 15 residues. The CDR3 DNA reads as TGTGCCAGCAGCTTTGGCAGAAGCTCCTACAATGAGCAGTTCTTC. It translates to CASSFGRSSYNEQFF.

The CDR3 region is CASSPSDYMNTEAFF. The DNA of the CDR3 is TGCGCCAGCAGCCCCTCAGATTACATGAACACTGAAGCTTTCTTT. The chain uses TRBV5-1 and TRBJ1-1; D is unresolved. Per germline, CDR1 SGHRS and CDR2 YFSETQ. There are 15 residues in the CDR3. V lost 4 bases and J 0 bases, leaving 13 bases between the germline ends.

The rearrangement links TRBV3-1 (or the pseudogene TRBV3-2) to TRBJ1-2; D uncertain. The V end was cut by 4 bases, the J end by 5 bases, with 11 bases between. Germline CDR1 is LGHDT and CDR2 is YNNKEL (reference sequence). This CDR3 has 13 residues. The CDR3 DNA follows: TGTGCCAGCAGCCGCATGGCAGATTATGGCTACACCTTC. As protein: CASSRMADYGYTF.

The genes are TRBV9 and TRBJ2-2, with 11 positions matching TRBD2. In germline, CDR1 is SGDLS, CDR2 YYNGEE. Losses at the gene ends were 0 bases for V and 1 base for J; bases not matched to a gene: 2. The CDR3 totals 17 residues. CDR3: CASSVALAGVNTGELFF. The CDR3 DNA reads as TGTGCCAGCAGCGTAGCACTAGCGGGAGTGAACACCGGGGAGCTGTTTTTT.

About this clone itself: Other DNA sequences in the sample encode the same CDR3. The chain links TRBV12-3 or TRBV12-4 to TRBJ2-2; D unresolved. The germline V and J ends were trimmed by 3 bases and 7 bases, with 3 bases remaining between them. The CDR3 contains 11 residues. CDR3 nucleotide sequence: TGTGCCAGCAGTTTTAGCGGGGAGCTGTTTTTT. Translating it yields CASSFSGELFF.

This chain connects TRBV5-1 to TRBJ2-6, with D unresolved. Trimming took 0 bases from V and 1 from J, leaving 5 bases between them. The germline CDR1 and CDR2 sequences are SGHRS and YFSETQ. The CDR3 extends over 15 amino acids. The DNA for the CDR3 is TGCGCCAGCAGCTTGGCTTGGTCTGGGGCCAACGTCCTGACTTTC. Translating gives CASSLAWSGANVLTF.